Listed here is a single T cell receptor beta chain. The antigen remains undetermined. Other DNA variants within this sample encode the same CDR3. Germline V gene data show CDR1 as SEHNR and CDR2 as FQNEAQ (reference sequence). This CDR3 has 14 amino acids. Trimming took 6 bases from V and 4 from J, leaving 15 bases between them. Sequenced by immunoSEQ multiplex PCR; TCRdb stores in-frame clones only, minus some. Seen here are fewer than 40,000 clones, around 70% observed once, and the top ten hold approximately 22%. These data belong to a study of vaccination effects on CD4 cells after COVID-19. Study-wide results and caveats: Healthy vaccinees showed cross-reactivity with common cold coronaviruses in only 1 of 255 vaccine-induced clones. Few convalescent patients were included, and no early post-infection timepoints were sampled.

CD4+ T cells specific for antigen were expanded with viral peptide pools by the ViraFEST assay before sequencing. When about ten days of culture had elapsed, CD4+ T cells were isolated. Negative nucleocapsid antibody tests before and after vaccination confirmed no previous SARS-CoV-2 infection. PBMC cultures contained around 2 million cells per well, around 10 IU/ml IL-2 and roughly 9.5 ug/ml peptides. The TCR was taken from a human donor who received a COVID-19 vaccine. This chain connects TRBV7-9 to TRBJ1-2, with D possibly matching TRBD1 (5 bases). This specimen was CD4+ T cells from PBMCs cultured with SARS-CoV-2 spike peptides, taken before COVID-19 vaccination. The CDR3 DNA sequence: TGTGCCAGCAGTTTTCCCCCGACAGCCTATGGCTACACCTTC. The encoded protein is CASSFPPTAYGYTF.